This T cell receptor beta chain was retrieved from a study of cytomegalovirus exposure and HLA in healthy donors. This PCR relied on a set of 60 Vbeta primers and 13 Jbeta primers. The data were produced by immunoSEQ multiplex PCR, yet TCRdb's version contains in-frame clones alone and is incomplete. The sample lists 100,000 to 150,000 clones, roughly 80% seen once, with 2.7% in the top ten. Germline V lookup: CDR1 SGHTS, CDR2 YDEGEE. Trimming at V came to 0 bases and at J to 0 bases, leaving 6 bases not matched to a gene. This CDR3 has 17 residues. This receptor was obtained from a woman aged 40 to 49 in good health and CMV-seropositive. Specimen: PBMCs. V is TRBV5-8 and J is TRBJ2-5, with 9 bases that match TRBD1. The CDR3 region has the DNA TGTGCCAGCAGCTTGGCCTTTGGGGACAGGGACCAAGAGACCCAGTACTTC. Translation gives CASSLAFGDRDQETQYF. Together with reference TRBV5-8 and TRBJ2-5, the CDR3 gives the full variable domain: EAGVTQSPTHLIKTRGQQATLRCSPISGHTSVYWYQQALGLGLQFLLWYDEGEERNRGNFPPRFSGRQFPNYSSELNVNALELEDSALYLCASSLAFGDRDQETQYFGPGTRLLVL.